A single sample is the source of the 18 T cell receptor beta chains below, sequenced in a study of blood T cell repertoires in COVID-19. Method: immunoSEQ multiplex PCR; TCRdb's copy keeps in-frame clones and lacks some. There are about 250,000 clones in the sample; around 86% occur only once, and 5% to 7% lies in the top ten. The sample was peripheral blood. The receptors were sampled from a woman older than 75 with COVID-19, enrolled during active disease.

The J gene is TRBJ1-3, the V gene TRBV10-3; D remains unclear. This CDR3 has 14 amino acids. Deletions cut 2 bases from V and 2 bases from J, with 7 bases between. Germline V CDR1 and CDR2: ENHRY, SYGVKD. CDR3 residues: CAISEPFPGNTIYF. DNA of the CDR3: TGTGCCATCAGTGAGCCCTTCCCTGGAAACACCATATATTTT.

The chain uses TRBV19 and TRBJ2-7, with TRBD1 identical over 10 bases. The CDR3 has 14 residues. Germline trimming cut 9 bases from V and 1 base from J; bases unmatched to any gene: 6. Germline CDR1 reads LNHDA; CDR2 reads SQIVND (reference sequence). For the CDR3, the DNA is TGTGCCAGCCGAGGGACAGGGGCATCCTACGAGCAGTACTTC. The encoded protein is CASRGTGASYEQYF.

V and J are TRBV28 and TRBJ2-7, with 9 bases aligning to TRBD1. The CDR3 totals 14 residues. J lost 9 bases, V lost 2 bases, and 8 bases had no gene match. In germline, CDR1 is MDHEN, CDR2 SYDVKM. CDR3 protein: CASSLRGQGIWQYF. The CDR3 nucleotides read TGTGCCAGCAGTTTAAGGGGACAGGGTATATGGCAGTACTTC. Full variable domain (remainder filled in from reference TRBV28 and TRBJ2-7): DVKVTQSSRYLVKRTGEKVFLECVQDMDHENMFWYRQDPGLGLRLIYFSYDVKMKEKGDIPEGYSVSREKKERFSLILESASTNQTSMYLCASSLRGQGIWQYFGPGTRLTVT.

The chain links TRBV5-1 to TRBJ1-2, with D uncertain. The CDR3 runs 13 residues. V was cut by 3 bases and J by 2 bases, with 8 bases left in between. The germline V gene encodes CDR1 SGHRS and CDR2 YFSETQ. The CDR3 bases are TGCGCCAGCAGCTCCCAGGCAAACTATGGCTACACCTTC. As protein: CASSSQANYGYTF.

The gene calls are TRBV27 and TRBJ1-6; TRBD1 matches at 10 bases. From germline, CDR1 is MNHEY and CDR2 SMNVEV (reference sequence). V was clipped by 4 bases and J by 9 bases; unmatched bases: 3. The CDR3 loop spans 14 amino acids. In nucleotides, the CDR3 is TGTGCCAGCAGTTCCAGACAGGGGGCTTCACCCCTCCACTTT. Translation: CASSSRQGASPLHF.

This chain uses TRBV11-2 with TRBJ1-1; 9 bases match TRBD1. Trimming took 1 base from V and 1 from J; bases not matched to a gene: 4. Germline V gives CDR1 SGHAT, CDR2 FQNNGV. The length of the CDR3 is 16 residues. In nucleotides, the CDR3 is TGTGCCAGCAGCTTAGTGGGACAGGGAGGGAACACTGAAGCTTTCTTT. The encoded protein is CASSLVGQGGNTEAFF.

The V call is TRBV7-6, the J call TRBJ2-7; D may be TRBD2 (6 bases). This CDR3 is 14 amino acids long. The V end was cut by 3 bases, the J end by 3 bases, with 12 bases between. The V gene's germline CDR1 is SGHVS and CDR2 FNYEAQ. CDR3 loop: CASSFGGIGYEQYF. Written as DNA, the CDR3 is TGTGCCAGCAGCTTTGGGGGGATCGGCTACGAGCAGTACTTC.

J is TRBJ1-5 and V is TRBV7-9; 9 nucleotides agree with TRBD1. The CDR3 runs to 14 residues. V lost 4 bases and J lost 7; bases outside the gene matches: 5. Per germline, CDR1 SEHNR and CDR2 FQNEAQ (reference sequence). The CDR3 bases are TGTGCCAGCAGCTCACAGGGGGCAGGACAGCCCCAGCATTTT. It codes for CASSSQGAGQPQHF.

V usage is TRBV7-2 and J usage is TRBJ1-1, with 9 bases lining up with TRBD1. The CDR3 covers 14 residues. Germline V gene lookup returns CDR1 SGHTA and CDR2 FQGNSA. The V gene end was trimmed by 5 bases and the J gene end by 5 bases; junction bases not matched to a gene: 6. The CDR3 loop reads CASSPRDRVTEAFF. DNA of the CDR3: TGTGCCAGCAGCCCCCGGGACAGGGTGACTGAAGCTTTCTTT.

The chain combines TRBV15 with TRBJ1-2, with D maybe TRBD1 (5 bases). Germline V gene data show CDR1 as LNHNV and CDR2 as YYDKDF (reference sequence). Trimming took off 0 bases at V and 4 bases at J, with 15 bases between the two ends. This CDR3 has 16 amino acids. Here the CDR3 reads CATSRDGEGPGYGYTF. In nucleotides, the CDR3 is TGTGCCACCAGCAGAGATGGGGAGGGGCCAGGCTATGGCTACACCTTC.

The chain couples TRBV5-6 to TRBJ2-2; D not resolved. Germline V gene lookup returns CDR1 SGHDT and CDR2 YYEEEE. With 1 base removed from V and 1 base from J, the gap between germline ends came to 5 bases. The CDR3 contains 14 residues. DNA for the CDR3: TGTGCCAGCAGCTTGATCGGGAACACCGGGGAGCTGTTTTTT. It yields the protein CASSLIGNTGELFF.

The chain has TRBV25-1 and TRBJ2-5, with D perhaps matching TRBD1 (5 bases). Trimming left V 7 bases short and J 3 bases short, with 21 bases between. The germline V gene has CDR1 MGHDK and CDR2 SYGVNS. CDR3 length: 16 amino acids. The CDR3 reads CASTRPFGKGKETQYF. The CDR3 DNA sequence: TGTGCCAGCACCCGCCCCTTCGGAAAGGGGAAAGAGACCCAGTACTTC.

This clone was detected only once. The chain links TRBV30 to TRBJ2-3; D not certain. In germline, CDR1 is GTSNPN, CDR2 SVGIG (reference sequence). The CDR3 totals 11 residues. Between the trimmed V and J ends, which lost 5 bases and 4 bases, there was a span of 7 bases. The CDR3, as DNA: TGTGCCTGGGCAAGCGCAGATACGCAGTATTTT. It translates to CAWASADTQYF.

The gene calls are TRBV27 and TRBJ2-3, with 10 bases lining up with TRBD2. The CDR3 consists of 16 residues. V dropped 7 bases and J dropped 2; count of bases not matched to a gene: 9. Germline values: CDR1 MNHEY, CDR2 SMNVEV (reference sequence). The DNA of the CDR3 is TGTGCCAGCAAGTCTGAAGCGGGGGGGTTCACAGATACGCAGTATTTT. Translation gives CASKSEAGGFTDTQYF.

The CDR3 region is CASSFGTINEQFF. CDR3 sequence (DNA): TGTGCCAGCAGCTTCGGGACTATCAATGAGCAGTTCTTC. The chain uses TRBV5-4 and TRBJ2-1, with 7 bases fitting TRBD2. Germline CDR1 reads SGHNT; CDR2 reads YYREEE (reference sequence). This CDR3 is built from 13 residues. V trimming: 2 bases; J trimming: 6 bases; junction bases outside the gene matches: 2.

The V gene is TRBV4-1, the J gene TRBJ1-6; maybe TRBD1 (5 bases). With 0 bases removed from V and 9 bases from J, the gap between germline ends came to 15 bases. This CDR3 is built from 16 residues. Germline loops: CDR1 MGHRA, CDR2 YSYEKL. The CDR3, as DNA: TGCGCCAGCAGCCAAGATCAGCAGGGTTCGGGTTCACCCCTCCACTTT. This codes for CASSQDQQGSGSPLHF.

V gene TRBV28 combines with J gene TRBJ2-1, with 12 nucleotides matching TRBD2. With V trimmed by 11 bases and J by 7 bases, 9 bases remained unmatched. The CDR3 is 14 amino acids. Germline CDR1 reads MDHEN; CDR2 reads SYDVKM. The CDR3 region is CAGSTSGGGNEQFF. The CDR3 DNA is TGTGCCGGATCGACTAGCGGGGGTGGGAATGAGCAGTTCTTC.

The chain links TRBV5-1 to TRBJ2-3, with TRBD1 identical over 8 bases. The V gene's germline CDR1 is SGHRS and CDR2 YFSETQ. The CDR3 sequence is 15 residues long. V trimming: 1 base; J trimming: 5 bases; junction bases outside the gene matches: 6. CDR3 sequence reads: CASSLRQGAEDTQYF. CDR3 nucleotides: TGCGCCAGCAGCTTGCGGCAGGGGGCGGAAGATACGCAGTATTTT.